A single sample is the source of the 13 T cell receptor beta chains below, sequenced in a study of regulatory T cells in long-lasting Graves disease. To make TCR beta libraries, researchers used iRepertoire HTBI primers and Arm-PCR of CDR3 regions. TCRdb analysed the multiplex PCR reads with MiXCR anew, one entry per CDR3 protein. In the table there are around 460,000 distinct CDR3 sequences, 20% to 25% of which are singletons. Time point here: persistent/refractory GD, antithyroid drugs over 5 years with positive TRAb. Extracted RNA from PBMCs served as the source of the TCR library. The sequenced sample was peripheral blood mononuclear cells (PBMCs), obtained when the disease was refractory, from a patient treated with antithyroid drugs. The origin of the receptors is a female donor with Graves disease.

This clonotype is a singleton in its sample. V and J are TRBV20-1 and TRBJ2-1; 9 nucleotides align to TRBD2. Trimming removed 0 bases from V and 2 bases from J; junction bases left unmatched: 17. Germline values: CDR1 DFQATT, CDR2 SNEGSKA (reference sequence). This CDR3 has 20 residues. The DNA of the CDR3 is TGCAGTGCTAGAGATAGAGGCCTAGCGGGACTAACTAGCCCCTACAATGAGCAGTTCTTC. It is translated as CSARDRGLAGLTSPYNEQFF.

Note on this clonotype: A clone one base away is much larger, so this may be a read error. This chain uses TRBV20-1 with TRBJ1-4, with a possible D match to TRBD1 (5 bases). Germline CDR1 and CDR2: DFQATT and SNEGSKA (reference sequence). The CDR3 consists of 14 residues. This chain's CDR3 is CSTRETGDGEKLFF. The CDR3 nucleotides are TGCAGTACTAGAGAGACCGGGGACGGTGAAAAACTGTTTTTT.

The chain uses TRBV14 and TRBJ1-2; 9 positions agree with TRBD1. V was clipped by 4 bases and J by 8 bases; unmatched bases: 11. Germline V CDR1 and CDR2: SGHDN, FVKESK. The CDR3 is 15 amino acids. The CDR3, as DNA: TGTGCCAGCAGCCGCAGTGGACAGGGGTCCCAAGGCTACACCTTC. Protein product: CASSRSGQGSQGYTF.

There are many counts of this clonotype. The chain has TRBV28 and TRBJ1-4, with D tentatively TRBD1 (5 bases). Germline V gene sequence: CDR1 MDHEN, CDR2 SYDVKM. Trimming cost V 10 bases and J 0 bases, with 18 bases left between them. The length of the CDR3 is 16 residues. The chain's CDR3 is CATTFLSTATNEKLFF. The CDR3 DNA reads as TGTGCCACCACTTTTCTATCGACAGCAACTAATGAAAAACTGTTTTTT.

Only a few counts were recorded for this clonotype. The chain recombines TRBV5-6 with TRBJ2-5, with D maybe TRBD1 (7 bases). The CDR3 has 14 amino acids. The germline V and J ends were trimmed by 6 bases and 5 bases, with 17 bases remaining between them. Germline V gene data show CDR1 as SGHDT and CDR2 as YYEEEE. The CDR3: CASIGGPGGETQYF. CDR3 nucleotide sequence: TGTGCCAGCATCGGAGGGCCAGGGGGGGAGACCCAGTACTTC.

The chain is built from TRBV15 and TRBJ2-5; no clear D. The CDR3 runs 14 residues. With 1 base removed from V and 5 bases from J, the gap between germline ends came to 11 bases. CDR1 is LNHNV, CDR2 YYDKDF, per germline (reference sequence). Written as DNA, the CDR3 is TGTGCCACCAGCAGAGGTTATGGCCGCGAGACCCAGTACTTC. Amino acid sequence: CATSRGYGRETQYF. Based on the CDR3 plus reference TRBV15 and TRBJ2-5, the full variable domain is DAMVIQNPRYQVTQFGKPVTLSCSQTLNHNVMYWYQQKSSQAPKLLFHYYDKDFNNEADTPDNFQSRRPNTSFCFLDIRSPGLGDTAMYLCATSRGYGRETQYFGPGTRLLVL.

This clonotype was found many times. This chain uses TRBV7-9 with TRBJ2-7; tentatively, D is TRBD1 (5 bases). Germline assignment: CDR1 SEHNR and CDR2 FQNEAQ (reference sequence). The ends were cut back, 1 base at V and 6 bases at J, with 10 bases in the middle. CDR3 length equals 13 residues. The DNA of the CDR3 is TGTGCCAGCAGCTTAGGGGGCTCGGGCGAGCAGTACTTC. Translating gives CASSLGGSGEQYF. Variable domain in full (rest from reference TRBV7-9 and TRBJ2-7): DTGVSQNPRHKITKRGQNVTFRCDPISEHNRLYWYRQTLGQGPEFLTYFQNEAQLEKSRLLSDRFSAERPKGSFSTLEIQRTEQGDSAMYLCASSLGGSGEQYFGPGTRLTVT.

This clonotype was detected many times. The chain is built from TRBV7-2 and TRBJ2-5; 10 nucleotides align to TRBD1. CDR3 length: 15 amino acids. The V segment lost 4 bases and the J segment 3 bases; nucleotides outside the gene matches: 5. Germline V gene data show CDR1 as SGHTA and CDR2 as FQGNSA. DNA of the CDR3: TGTGCCAGCAGCTCTCTCGGGACAGGGGAAGAGACCCAGTACTTC. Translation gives CASSSLGTGEETQYF. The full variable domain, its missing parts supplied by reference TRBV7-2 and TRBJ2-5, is GAGVSQSPSNKVTEKGKDVELRCDPISGHTALYWYRQSLGQGLEFLIYFQGNSAPDKSGLPSDRFSAERTGGSVSTLTIQRTQQEDSAVYLCASSSLGTGEETQYFGPGTRLLVL.

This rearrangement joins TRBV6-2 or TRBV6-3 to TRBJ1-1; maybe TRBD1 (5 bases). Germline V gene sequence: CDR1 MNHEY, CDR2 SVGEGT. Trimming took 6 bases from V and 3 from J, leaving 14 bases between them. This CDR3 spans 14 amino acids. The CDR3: CASRRGGGDTEAFF. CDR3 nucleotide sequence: TGTGCCAGCAGGCGCGGTGGGGGAGACACTGAAGCTTTCTTT.

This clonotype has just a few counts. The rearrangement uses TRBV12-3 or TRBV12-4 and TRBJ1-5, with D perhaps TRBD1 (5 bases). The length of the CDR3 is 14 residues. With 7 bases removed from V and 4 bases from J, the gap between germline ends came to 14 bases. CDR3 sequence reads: CASTLGAANQPQHF. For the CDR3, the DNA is TGTGCCAGCACCCTTGGGGCAGCTAATCAGCCCCAGCATTTT.

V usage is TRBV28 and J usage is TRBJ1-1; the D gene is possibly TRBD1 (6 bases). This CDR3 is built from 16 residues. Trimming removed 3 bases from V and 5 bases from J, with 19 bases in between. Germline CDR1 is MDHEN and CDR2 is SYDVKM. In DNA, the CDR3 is TGTGCCAGCAGTTTGGTGGGGGGGGGGGGGCTAACTGAAGCTTTCTTT. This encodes CASSLVGGGGLTEAFF. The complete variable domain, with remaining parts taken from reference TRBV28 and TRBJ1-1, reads DVKVTQSSRYLVKRTGEKVFLECVQDMDHENMFWYRQDPGLGLRLIYFSYDVKMKEKGDIPEGYSVSREKKERFSLILESASTNQTSMYLCASSLVGGGGLTEAFFGQGTRLTVV.

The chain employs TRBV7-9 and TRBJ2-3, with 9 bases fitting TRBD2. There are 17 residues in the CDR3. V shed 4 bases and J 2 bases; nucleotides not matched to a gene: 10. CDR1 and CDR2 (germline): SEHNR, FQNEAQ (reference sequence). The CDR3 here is CASSYPLAGGDTDTQYF. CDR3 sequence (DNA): TGTGCCAGCAGCTATCCGCTTGCGGGAGGGGACACAGATACGCAGTATTTT.

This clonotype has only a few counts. The CDR3 loop is CASSVTGTSNQPQHF. CDR3 DNA sequence: TGTGCCAGCAGCGTAACAGGGACTAGCAATCAGCCCCAGCATTTT. The rearrangement joins TRBV6-1 to TRBJ1-5; D is possibly TRBD1 (6 bases). With 6 bases removed from V and 0 bases from J, the gap between germline ends came to 12 bases. Looked up from germline, CDR1 is MNHNS and CDR2 is SASEGT. The CDR3 covers 15 residues.